The clone carrying this T cell receptor (beta chain) was seen a handful of times. The antigen remains unidentified. The identical CDR3 is also encoded by other nucleotide sequences in the sample. The sample originates from a study of cytomegalovirus exposure and HLA in healthy donors. Study observations and caveats: CMV antigen specificity was confirmed in vitro for a few CMV-associated chains. Cytomegalovirus-associated TCR beta chains were listed, numbering roughly 150. A later analysis found first-cohort TCR clusters tended to co-occur in the approximately 120 validation repertoires.

TCRdb's table, derived via immunoSEQ multiplex PCR, lists solely in-frame clones and lacks some. The top ten hold 1.5% to 2% of the sample, which has fewer than 120,000 clones, roughly nine tenths seen once. V lost 3 bases, J lost 8 bases, and 6 bases stayed unmatched. Germline assignment: CDR1 SQVTM and CDR2 ANQGSEA. The length of the CDR3 is 12 residues. The donors were members of the approximately 120-subject validation cohort (separate from the approximately 670-subject first cohort). The J gene is TRBJ1-2, the V gene TRBV29-1; 7 bases line up with TRBD1. Sequenced: PBMCs. This sequence originates from a woman in her late teens or twenties in good health and CMV-seronegative. Written as DNA, the CDR3 is TGCAGCGTTGACCGACAGGGCGGAGGCTACACCTTC. It specifies CSVDRQGGGYTF.